The next 28 T cell receptor beta chains were all read from a single sample in a study of blood T cell repertoires in COVID-19. Sequenced by immunoSEQ multiplex PCR; TCRdb stores in-frame clones only, minus some. The sample shows 280,000 or so clones, 85% of them seen only once. The sample comprised PBMCs or T cells enriched from blood (not recorded which). Receptor source: a woman aged 50 to 60 who had recovered from COVID-19.

This sequence joins TRBV2 and TRBJ2-3; 7 nucleotides align to TRBD1. CDR1 is SNHLY and CDR2 is FYNNEI in the germline V gene. The J segment lost 1 base and the V segment lost 5 bases, leaving 6 bases of the junction unmatched. CDR3 length: 15 amino acids. The CDR3 DNA reads TGTGCCAGCAGTCGCACAGGGGTGGGCACAGATACGCAGTATTTT. It yields the protein CASSRTGVGTDTQYF.

The V and J genes are TRBV7-9 and TRBJ2-1, with a tentative D call TRBD1 (5 bases). CDR1 SEHNR and CDR2 FQNEAQ come from the germline V gene (reference sequence). Trimming took off 6 bases at V and 0 bases at J, with 18 bases between the two ends. The CDR3 has 17 amino acids. This CDR3 is CASSSALTDRSYNEQFF. CDR3 DNA sequence: TGTGCCAGCAGTTCCGCCTTGACAGACCGCTCCTACAATGAGCAGTTCTTC.

The rearrangement links TRBV6-5 to TRBJ1-2, with TRBD1 identical over 7 bases. This CDR3 comprises 14 residues. Looked up from germline, CDR1 is MNHEY and CDR2 is SVGAGI. Trimming took 6 bases from V and 6 from J; bases not matched to a gene: 10. The CDR3 is CASRPGQRRDGYTF. In DNA, the CDR3 is TGTGCCAGCAGACCGGGACAGCGGAGGGATGGCTACACCTTC.

The V call is TRBV7-8, the J call TRBJ1-2; D unclear. Germline loops: CDR1 SGHVS, CDR2 FQNEAQ. Between the trimmed V and J ends, which lost 2 bases and 0 bases, there was a span of 19 bases. The CDR3 consists of 18 residues. Here the CDR3 DNA reads TGTGCCAGCAGCTTATTATATCGAGAGAAAGATACTAACTATGGCTACACCTTC. Translating gives CASSLLYREKDTNYGYTF.

The chain employs TRBV18 and TRBJ1-2; D is unclear. The V and J ends lost 6 bases and 1 base respectively, with 18 bases between them. Germline V lookup: CDR1 KGHSH, CDR2 LQKENI. CDR3 length: 16 amino acids. The CDR3 loop reads CASSPLAGAHNYGYTF. DNA for the CDR3: TGTGCCAGCTCCCCCCTAGCTGGCGCCCATAACTATGGCTACACCTTC.

The genes are TRBV29-1 and TRBJ1-1; D is unclear. Germline V gives CDR1 SQVTM, CDR2 ANQGSEA. The CDR3 runs 13 residues. Trimming took 7 bases from V and 3 from J, leaving 15 bases between them. The DNA of the CDR3 is TGCAGCGCCGATGACACGAGGGACACTGAAGCTTTCTTT. Translating it yields CSADDTRDTEAFF.

This chain uses TRBV5-1 with TRBJ1-2; 9 bases fit TRBD1. Germline CDR1 reads SGHRS; CDR2 reads YFSETQ. V trimming: 4 bases; J trimming: 8 bases; junction bases outside the gene matches: 12. The CDR3 has 15 residues. CDR3 bases: TGCGCCAGCAGCCCGGTAGACAGGGGGATAGGAGGCTACACCTTC. Encoded protein: CASSPVDRGIGGYTF.

The V call is TRBV2, the J call TRBJ1-4, with TRBD1 matching 10 bases. This CDR3 is built from 17 residues. In germline, CDR1 is SNHLY, CDR2 FYNNEI. V shed 6 bases and J 4 bases; nucleotides not matched to a gene: 11. In nucleotides, the CDR3 is TGTGCCAGCAGGCGGGGACAGGGGCGGAAAAATAATGAAAAACTGTTTTTT. It codes for CASRRGQGRKNNEKLFF.

This chain uses TRBV7-2 with TRBJ2-2; TRBD2 might be the D (6 bases). The CDR3 covers 16 residues. Trimming shortened V by 3 bases and J by 3 bases, and 14 bases separated the two germline ends. Germline lookup yields CDR1 SGHTA and CDR2 FQGNSA. CDR3: CASSFGGVRDTGELFF. Written as DNA, the CDR3 is TGTGCCAGCAGCTTCGGGGGAGTTCGGGACACCGGGGAGCTGTTTTTT.

The chain combines TRBV19 with TRBJ2-7; 10 bases map to TRBD2. V lost 3 bases and J lost 2; bases outside the gene matches: 4. Germline V gives CDR1 LNHDA, CDR2 SQIVND (reference sequence). The length of the CDR3 is 15 residues. The DNA of the CDR3 is TGTGCCAGTAGTATCGGTAGCGGGAGGACCTACGAGCAGTACTTC. Translating it yields CASSIGSGRTYEQYF.

The rearrangement joins TRBV30 to TRBJ1-4, with TRBD1 matching 9 bases. CDR1 and CDR2 from the germline V gene are GTSNPN and SVGIG (reference sequence). With V trimmed by 2 bases and J by 5 bases, 9 bases remained unmatched. The CDR3 contains 16 residues. The CDR3 spells CAWSINAGTGNEKLFF. The CDR3 nucleotides are TGTGCCTGGAGTATAAATGCCGGGACAGGGAATGAAAAACTGTTTTTT.

This rearrangement joins TRBV28 to TRBJ1-3; TRBD1 matches at 7 bases. Trimming removed 11 bases from V and 4 bases from J; junction bases left unmatched: 8. CDR3 length equals 13 residues. CDR1 is MDHEN and CDR2 is SYDVKM in the germline V gene. The CDR3 protein is CAGTQGWGNTIYF. DNA for the CDR3: TGTGCCGGCACACAGGGGTGGGGAAACACCATATATTTT. Looking up the rest from reference TRBV28 and TRBJ1-3 gives the full variable domain: DVKVTQSSRYLVKRTGEKVFLECVQDMDHENMFWYRQDPGLGLRLIYFSYDVKMKEKGDIPEGYSVSREKKERFSLILESASTNQTSMYLCAGTQGWGNTIYFGEGSWLTVV.

The rearrangement links TRBV2 to TRBJ1-2; 9 bases agree with TRBD1. This CDR3 comprises 14 residues. CDR1 and CDR2 from the germline V gene are SNHLY and FYNNEI. With 5 bases clipped from V and 4 bases from J, the junction kept 5 bases outside the gene matches. Written as DNA, the CDR3 is TGTGCCAGCAGTAGCGAGACAGGGGGCTATGGCTACACCTTC. This translates into CASSSETGGYGYTF.

The chain joins TRBV11-2 to TRBJ2-1; 8 nucleotides line up with TRBD2. The J segment lost 7 bases and the V segment lost 5 bases, leaving 13 bases of the junction unmatched. CDR1 SGHAT and CDR2 FQNNGV come from the germline V gene. CDR3 length: 16 amino acids. The CDR3 DNA is TGTGCCAGCAGCCCCCGGGAGGCGGGAGGAACGAATGAGCAGTTCTTC. Translation: CASSPREAGGTNEQFF.

In this sample, this clone turned up a few times. The chain employs TRBV4-3 and TRBJ2-5, with 7 bases aligning to TRBD2. Per germline, CDR1 LGHNA and CDR2 YSLEER. The CDR3 contains 17 residues. Trimming at V came to 1 base and at J to 0 bases, leaving 8 bases not matched to a gene. Written as DNA, the CDR3 is TGCGCCAGCAGCCAAGCAATGGGGGGGAGGTACCAAGAGACCCAGTACTTC. Translated, it gives CASSQAMGGRYQETQYF.

The V call is TRBV11-2, the J call TRBJ1-1; TRBD1 matches 8 bases. Germline V lookup: CDR1 SGHAT, CDR2 FQNNGV. The trim removed 2 bases at V and 4 bases at J, leaving 12 bases unmatched. This CDR3 has 17 amino acids. The CDR3 DNA reads as TGTGCCAGCAGCTTACCAGGGGGCAGGGGGTCACGCACTGAAGCTTTCTTT. This codes for CASSLPGGRGSRTEAFF.

The chain recombines TRBV6-4 with TRBJ2-1; TRBD2 agrees at 9 bases. The V gene end was trimmed by 2 bases and the J gene end by 10 bases; junction bases not matched to a gene: 9. Looked up from germline, CDR1 is MRHNA and CDR2 is SNTAGT. This CDR3 is 15 amino acids long. CDR3 region: CASSDGVAGVVEQFF. The CDR3, as DNA: TGTGCCAGCAGTGACGGAGTAGCGGGAGTAGTAGAGCAGTTCTTC.

The chain couples TRBV19 to TRBJ1-1; D is possibly TRBD1 (5 bases). With 5 bases removed from V and 1 base from J, the gap between germline ends came to 14 bases. The CDR3 is 15 amino acids. Germline V lookup: CDR1 LNHDA, CDR2 SQIVND (reference sequence). This CDR3 is CASSWGAGSNTEAFF. CDR3 coding DNA: TGTGCCAGTAGTTGGGGCGCGGGGTCGAACACTGAAGCTTTCTTT.

This rearrangement joins TRBV15 to TRBJ2-1; 11 bases agree with TRBD2. V was pared by 5 bases and J by 6 bases, with 18 bases of the junction left unmatched. From germline, CDR1 is LNHNV and CDR2 YYDKDF (reference sequence). This CDR3 contains 19 residues. This chain's CDR3 is CATSAGGLADLGVGNEQFF. The CDR3 DNA sequence: TGTGCCACCAGCGCGGGGGGACTAGCGGACCTCGGAGTCGGCAATGAGCAGTTCTTC.

This chain joins TRBV5-1 and TRBJ2-7; 16 nucleotides agree with TRBD2. V shed 0 bases and J 6 bases; nucleotides not matched to a gene: 15. CDR1 and CDR2 from the germline V gene are SGHRS and YFSETQ. This CDR3 is built from 20 residues. The CDR3 DNA is TGCGCCAGCAGCTTGGCCGCCGGGACTAGCGGGAGGGCCCTCCTGGGCGAGCAGTACTTC. Its translation is CASSLAAGTSGRALLGEQYF.

V and J are TRBV5-4 and TRBJ1-4; 8 bases align to TRBD1. The germline CDR1 and CDR2 sequences are SGHNT and YYREEE (reference sequence). The junction had 5 bases not matched to a gene; V was cut back by 4 bases and J by 0 bases. This CDR3 is 16 amino acids long. CDR3 nucleotide sequence: TGTGCCAGCAGCCCGACAGGGGATGCAACTAATGAAAAACTGTTTTTT. Amino acid sequence: CASSPTGDATNEKLFF.

The CDR3 nucleotides are TGTGCCAGCAGCGACGACAGGGAAGGAGATACGCAGTATTTT. This codes for CASSDDREGDTQYF. The V call is TRBV11-3, the J call TRBJ2-3; 7 nucleotides match TRBD1. V lost 5 bases and J lost 5; bases outside the gene matches: 7. This CDR3 has 14 amino acids. Germline CDR1 reads SGHNT; CDR2 reads YENEEA.

The chain carries TRBV11-2 and TRBJ1-3; possibly TRBD1 for D (5 bases). V was cut by 3 bases and J by 3 bases, with 9 bases left in between. Germline V gives CDR1 SGHAT, CDR2 FQNNGV. The CDR3 sequence is 14 residues long. This CDR3 reads CASSFAGGGNTIYF. As DNA, the CDR3 is TGTGCCAGCAGCTTCGCGGGGGGTGGAAACACCATATATTTT. The whole variable domain, remainder taken from reference TRBV11-2 and TRBJ1-3, is EAGVAQSPRYKIIEKRQSVAFWCNPISGHATLYWYQQILGQGPKLLIQFQNNGVVDDSQLPKDRFSAERLKGVDSTLKIQPAKLEDSAVYLCASSFAGGGNTIYFGEGSWLTVV.

The V gene is TRBV7-3, the J gene TRBJ2-1; D perhaps matches TRBD1 (6 bases). This CDR3 comprises 13 residues. V was pared by 4 bases and J by 7 bases, with 11 bases between. Germline CDR1 is SGHTA and CDR2 is FQGTGA. CDR3 in DNA: TGTGCCAGCAGCTCCAGGGGTGGGAATGAGCAGTTCTTC. Translation: CASSSRGGNEQFF. Full variable domain (rest looked up from reference TRBV7-3 and TRBJ2-1): GAGVSQTPSNKVTEKGKYVELRCDPISGHTALYWYRQSLGQGPEFLIYFQGTGAADDSGLPNDRFFAVRPEGSVSTLKIQRTERGDSAVYLCASSSRGGNEQFFGPGTRLTVL.

On this clone: This same CDR3 is encoded by further DNA sequences in the sample. CDR3 sequence: CASSISRATNEKLFF. The CDR3 nucleotides read TGTGCCAGTAGTATCTCCCGAGCGACTAATGAAAAACTGTTTTTT. The chain employs TRBV19 and TRBJ1-4; D unclear. The CDR3 contains 15 residues. The ends were cut back, 3 bases at V and 2 bases at J, with 10 bases in the middle. Germline lookup yields CDR1 LNHDA and CDR2 SQIVND (reference sequence).

The rearrangement joins TRBV20-1 to TRBJ2-3, with 7 bases matching TRBD2. The CDR3 contains 15 residues. V dropped 3 bases and J dropped 1; count of bases not matched to a gene: 7. The germline gives CDR1 DFQATT, CDR2 SNEGSKA (reference sequence). As DNA, the CDR3 is TGCAGTGCTAGTGACCCTAGCGGACGCACAGATACGCAGTATTTT. It encodes CSASDPSGRTDTQYF.

Turning to this clone: Other DNA sequences in this sample translate to the same CDR3. The rearrangement joins TRBV30 to TRBJ1-2; a possible D gene is TRBD1 (5 bases). V shed 3 bases and J shed 4 bases, with 9 bases lying between them. The CDR3 runs 12 residues. The germline V gene has CDR1 GTSNPN and CDR2 SVGIG (reference sequence). The CDR3 DNA reads as TGTGCCTGGAGCCCAGGGTCCTATGGCTACACCTTC. Amino acids: CAWSPGSYGYTF. The full variable domain, with the rest looked up from reference TRBV30 and TRBJ1-2, is SQTIHQWPATLVQPVGSPLSLECTVEGTSNPNLYWYRQAAGRGLQLLFYSVGIGQISSEVPQNLSASRPQDRQFILSSKKLLLSDSGFYLCAWSPGSYGYTFGSGTRLTVV.

The chain links TRBV10-3 to TRBJ2-7; 9 positions match TRBD1. The germline CDR1 and CDR2 sequences are ENHRY and SYGVKD. With V trimmed by 5 bases and J by 3 bases, 14 bases remained unmatched. The CDR3 consists of 17 residues. CDR3 residues: CAISPGQGRVRSYEQYF. DNA of the CDR3: TGTGCCATCAGTCCGGGACAGGGTAGAGTAAGGAGCTACGAGCAGTACTTC.